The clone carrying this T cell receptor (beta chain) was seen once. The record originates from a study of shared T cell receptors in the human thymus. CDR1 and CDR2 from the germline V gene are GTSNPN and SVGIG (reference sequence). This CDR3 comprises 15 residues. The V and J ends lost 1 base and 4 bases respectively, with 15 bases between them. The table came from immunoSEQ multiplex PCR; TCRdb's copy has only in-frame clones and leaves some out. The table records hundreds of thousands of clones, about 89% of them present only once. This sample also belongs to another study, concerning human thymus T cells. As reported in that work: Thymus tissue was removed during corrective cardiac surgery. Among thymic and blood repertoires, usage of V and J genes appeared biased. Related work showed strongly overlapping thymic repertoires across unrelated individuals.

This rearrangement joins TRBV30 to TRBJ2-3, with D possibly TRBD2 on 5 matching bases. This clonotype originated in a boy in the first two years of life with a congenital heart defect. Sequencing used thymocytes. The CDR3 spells CAWSADASSADTQYF. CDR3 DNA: TGTGCCTGGAGTGCTGATGCTAGCAGTGCAGATACGCAGTATTTT. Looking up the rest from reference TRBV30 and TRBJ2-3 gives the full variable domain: SQTIHQWPATLVQPVGSPLSLECTVEGTSNPNLYWYRQAAGRGLQLLFYSVGIGQISSEVPQNLSASRPQDRQFILSSKKLLLSDSGFYLCAWSADASSADTQYFGPGTRLTVL.